Shown below are 17 T cell receptor beta chains from a single sample sequenced in a study of cytomegalovirus exposure and HLA in healthy donors. Primers for the PCR totalled 60 Vbeta and 13 Jbeta. The method was immunoSEQ multiplex PCR; TCRdb's version includes in-frame clones alone and lacks a portion of them. In the table there are about 160,000 clones, roughly 81% of which are singletons. Sequenced material: PBMCs. These receptors originate from a woman between 45 and 60 years old in good health and CMV-seronegative.

The rearrangement joins TRBV2 to TRBJ1-1, with 8 bases that match TRBD1. The CDR3 sequence is 15 residues long. After removal of 8 bases from V and 0 bases from J, the junction contained 8 bases not matched to a gene. Germline V gene lookup returns CDR1 SNHLY and CDR2 FYNNEI. The CDR3 protein is CASRINRGVNTEAFF. The DNA of the CDR3 is TGTGCCAGCCGAATTAACAGGGGGGTGAACACTGAAGCTTTCTTT.

The J gene is TRBJ2-5, the V gene TRBV5-6, with D maybe TRBD2 (6 bases). The germline V and J ends were trimmed by 1 base and 0 bases, with 10 bases remaining between them. Per germline, CDR1 SGHDT and CDR2 YYEEEE. This CDR3 contains 15 residues. The DNA of the CDR3 is TGTGCCAGCAGCTTGAAGGCGGGGCACCAAGAGACCCAGTACTTC. Protein sequence: CASSLKAGHQETQYF.

This clone was seen a single time. The genes are TRBV5-6 and TRBJ1-5, with TRBD1 as a possible D gene (5 bases). Trimming took off 5 bases at V and 3 bases at J, with 9 bases between the two ends. The CDR3 length is 13 residues. Germline V gene lookup returns CDR1 SGHDT and CDR2 YYEEEE. The CDR3 coding sequence is TGTGCCAGCAGTGTAGGGGACAATCAGCCCCAGCATTTT. This gives the protein CASSVGDNQPQHF.

This clone was counted once. J is TRBJ2-1 and V is TRBV9, with TRBD2 identical over 8 bases. V gave up 4 bases and J gave up 1 base; unmatched junction bases: 4. The germline V gene encodes CDR1 SGDLS and CDR2 YYNGEE. The CDR3 contains 15 residues. CDR3 protein: CASSPRLASYNEQFF. The CDR3 bases are TGTGCCAGCAGCCCAAGACTAGCGTCCTACAATGAGCAGTTCTTC. The full variable domain, in which reference TRBV9 and TRBJ2-1 provide the parts outside the CDR3, is DSGVTQTPKHLITATGQRVTLRCSPRSGDLSVYWYQQSLDQGLQFLIQYYNGEERAKGNILERFSAQQFPDLHSELNLSSLELGDSALYFCASSPRLASYNEQFFGPGTRLTVL.

This chain connects TRBV7-2 to TRBJ2-1; TRBD1 is a possible D gene (6 bases). The V and J ends lost 5 bases and 2 bases respectively, with 16 bases between them. The CDR3 spans 16 residues. Germline V gene sequence: CDR1 SGHTA, CDR2 FQGNSA. The DNA of the CDR3 is TGTGCCAGCAGCAAGAGGGGGACGGCCACCTACAATGAGCAGTTCTTC. This encodes CASSKRGTATYNEQFF.

This clone occurred a few times. This chain connects TRBV5-6 to TRBJ2-7; 7 bases map to TRBD1. Germline V gene sequence: CDR1 SGHDT, CDR2 YYEEEE. The CDR3 runs to 17 residues. The V gene end was trimmed by 4 bases and the J gene end by 2 bases; junction bases not matched to a gene: 15. CDR3 nucleotide sequence: TGTGCCAGCAGCCTTACGGTGGGGACAGTAAAGGCCTACGAGCAGTACTTC. This translates into CASSLTVGTVKAYEQYF.

This clone was seen more than once but under ten times. The chain carries TRBV28 and TRBJ2-7; 8 positions match TRBD1. Trimming took 5 bases from V and 4 from J; bases not matched to a gene: 7. Per the germline V gene, CDR1 is MDHEN and CDR2 is SYDVKM. The length of the CDR3 is 14 residues. The CDR3 sequence is CASSPDRELYEQYF. CDR3 sequence (DNA): TGTGCCAGCAGTCCGGACAGGGAATTATACGAGCAGTACTTC. The variable domain in full, with the rest retrieved from reference TRBV28 and TRBJ2-7, is DVKVTQSSRYLVKRTGEKVFLECVQDMDHENMFWYRQDPGLGLRLIYFSYDVKMKEKGDIPEGYSVSREKKERFSLILESASTNQTSMYLCASSPDRELYEQYFGPGTRLTVT.

This clone appeared once. The rearrangement links TRBV27 to TRBJ1-2; 10 positions agree with TRBD1. The junction had 8 bases not matched to a gene; V was cut back by 5 bases and J by 8 bases. The germline CDR1 and CDR2 sequences are MNHEY and SMNVEV (reference sequence). This CDR3 contains 14 residues. In DNA form, the CDR3 reads TGTGCCAGCAGTCCATGGACAGGGGGAGGGGGCTACACCTTC. As protein: CASSPWTGGGGYTF.

This clone was detected only a few times. V usage is TRBV2 and J usage is TRBJ1-2; the D gene is possibly TRBD1 (6 bases). V dropped 6 bases and J dropped 2 bases, with 13 bases sitting between them. The CDR3 sequence is 14 residues long. The germline gives CDR1 SNHLY, CDR2 FYNNEI. The CDR3 sequence is CASSLQGSNYGYTF. DNA for the CDR3: TGTGCCAGCAGCCTACAGGGTTCCAACTATGGCTACACCTTC.

The rearrangement links TRBV5-1 to TRBJ1-1; tentative D call: TRBD1 (5 bases). This CDR3 has 15 residues. V dropped 4 bases and J dropped 1 base, with 14 bases sitting between them. Germline loops: CDR1 SGHRS, CDR2 YFSETQ. The CDR3 region is CASSLQGGENTEAFF. In DNA, the CDR3 is TGCGCCAGCAGCCTCCAGGGAGGTGAGAACACTGAAGCTTTCTTT.

V is TRBV19 and J is TRBJ1-5; 9 bases are shared with TRBD1. V was clipped by 1 base and J by 5 bases; unmatched bases: 9. From germline, CDR1 is LNHDA and CDR2 SQIVND (reference sequence). This CDR3 region has 17 residues. For the CDR3, the DNA is TGTGCCAGTAGTATAGGGGGTTTTACAGGGGGCTATCAGCCCCAGCATTTT. Its protein is CASSIGGFTGGYQPQHF.

The chain combines TRBV5-6 with TRBJ2-1, with TRBD2 matching 8 bases. The CDR3 contains 15 residues. CDR1 and CDR2 (germline): SGHDT, YYEEEE. V dropped 1 base and J dropped 6; count of bases not matched to a gene: 6. CDR3 loop: CASSLLWTSPNEQFF. CDR3 nucleotide sequence: TGTGCCAGCAGCTTGCTCTGGACTAGCCCCAATGAGCAGTTCTTC.

In nucleotides, the CDR3 is TGTGCCAGCGCGGAGTCTGGAAACACCATATATTTT. As protein: CASAESGNTIYF. This chain joins TRBV7-9 and TRBJ1-3; D gene unclear. CDR1 SEHNR and CDR2 FQNEAQ come from the germline V gene (reference sequence). V was trimmed by 8 bases and J by 1 base, leaving 6 bases between them. The CDR3 has 12 residues.

Points on this clone: A junction end diverges from the germline sequence, so it may reflect a read error. The genes are TRBV13 and TRBJ2-1; TRBD2 matches at 7 bases. The CDR3 spans 12 residues. The V gene's germline CDR1 is PRHDT and CDR2 FYEKMQ (reference sequence). DNA for the CDR3: TGTGCCAGCAGCCCGACTAGCAATGAGCAGCTCTTC. Residues: CASSPTSNEQLF.

The genes are TRBV7-8 and TRBJ1-5; D unresolved. Germline V gene lookup returns CDR1 SGHVS and CDR2 FQNEAQ. CDR3 length: 17 residues. Trimming pared 6 bases from V and 2 bases from J, leaving 20 bases between. CDR3 residues: CASRPGPRVGGNQPQHF. CDR3 DNA sequence: TGTGCCAGCAGACCTGGGCCAAGGGTGGGAGGCAATCAGCCCCAGCATTTT.

Comment on this clone: Compared with germline, one end of the junction differs, possibly owing to a read error. This sequence joins TRBV7-6 and TRBJ2-7, with 10 bases lining up with TRBD1. Germline lookup yields CDR1 SGHVS and CDR2 FNYEAQ. The CDR3 spans 16 residues. In DNA, the CDR3 is TGTGCCAGCAGCTTAGAGGCCGGATCCGGGACAGGGGTAAAGGCCTTC. It specifies CASSLEAGSGTGVKAF.

J is TRBJ2-3 and V is TRBV6-6; the match to TRBD2 covers 7 bases. J lost 5 bases, V lost 5 bases, and 7 bases had no gene match. The germline CDR1 and CDR2 sequences are MNHNY and SVGAGI (reference sequence). CDR3 length equals 14 residues. The CDR3, as DNA: TGTGCCAGCAGTATGACTAGCACAGGAGATACGCAGTATTTT. Translated: CASSMTSTGDTQYF.